The source of this TCR beta chain is a study of T cell repertoires in cytomegalovirus infection. Study overall: Researchers turned to recently identified HLA-C-restricted CMV epitopes as well as well-studied HLA-B-restricted ones. General study results and limits: HLA-C-restricted, CMV-specific TCR beta clonotypes were dominant ex vivo.

This clonotype was counted a few times. The antigen is not known. V lost 7 bases to trimming and J lost 1 base; unmatched junction nucleotides: 4. The CDR3 extends over 13 amino acids. The germline gives CDR1 SGHDT, CDR2 YYEEEE. TCRdb ran MiXCR on the reads and lists one entry per CDR3 protein. The sample has about 890,000 distinct CDR3 sequences, 31% seen once. The source of this sequence is a human donor in good health (CMV status not recorded). Some clones in this sample may be carry-over from other donors' samples. The material sequenced was cultured CD8+ T cells from PBMCs, taken from culture after CMV antigen stimulation. The chain joins TRBV5-6 to TRBJ2-7, with 8 bases aligning to TRBD1. The CDR3 DNA sequence: TGTGCCAGCGCTCAGGGGGCTTCCTACGAGCAGTACGTC. Protein: CASAQGASYEQYV.